This TCR beta chain comes out of a study of T-cell memory formation after mild COVID-19. This clonotype showed up just a few times. The antigen is unknown. Whole-study findings and limits: That cross-reactive memory joined was suggested by some responding clones appearing in pre-infection memory. Those CD4+ clones that contracted were mainly in CM and EM (CD8+ ones in EMRA).

V shed 4 bases and J 2 bases; nucleotides not matched to a gene: 8. The germline V gene encodes CDR1 SGHTA and CDR2 FQGTGA. CDR3 length: 17 amino acids. TCRalpha and TCRbeta libraries used 5'RACE with constant-segment primers and UMIs. One entry per CDR3 protein, called by TCRdb with MiXCR from the 5' RACE reads. The sample lists 350,000 to 500,000 distinct CDR3 sequences, approximately 19% occurring once. The J gene is TRBJ2-1, the V gene TRBV7-3; TRBD2 matches at 10 bases. Sequencing was done on a sample of PBMCs or a T cell subset sorted from them (not recorded which). This clonotype was sampled from a man aged 18-30 years who had mild COVID-19 (a few samples of this study predate the infection). Cell type and time point are not known. In DNA form, the CDR3 reads TGTGCCAGCAGCTCGGGCGTCACTAGCGGGGCCTACAATGAGCAGTTCTTC. Translated: CASSSGVTSGAYNEQFF.